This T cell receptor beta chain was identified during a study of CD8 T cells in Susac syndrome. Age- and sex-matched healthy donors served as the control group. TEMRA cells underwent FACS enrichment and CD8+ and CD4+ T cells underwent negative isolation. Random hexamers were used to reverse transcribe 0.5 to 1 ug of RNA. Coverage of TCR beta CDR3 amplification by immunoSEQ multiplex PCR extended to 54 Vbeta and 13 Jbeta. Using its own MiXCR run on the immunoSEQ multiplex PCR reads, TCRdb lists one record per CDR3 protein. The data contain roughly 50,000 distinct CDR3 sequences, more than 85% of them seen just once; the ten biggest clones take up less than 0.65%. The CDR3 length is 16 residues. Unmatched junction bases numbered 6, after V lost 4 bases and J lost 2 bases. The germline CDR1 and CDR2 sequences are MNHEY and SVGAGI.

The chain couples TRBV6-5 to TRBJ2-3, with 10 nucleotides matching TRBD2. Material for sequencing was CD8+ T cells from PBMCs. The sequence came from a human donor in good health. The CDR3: CASSWGTSAYTDTQYF. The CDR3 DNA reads TGTGCCAGCAGTTGGGGGACTAGCGCTTACACAGATACGCAGTATTTT.